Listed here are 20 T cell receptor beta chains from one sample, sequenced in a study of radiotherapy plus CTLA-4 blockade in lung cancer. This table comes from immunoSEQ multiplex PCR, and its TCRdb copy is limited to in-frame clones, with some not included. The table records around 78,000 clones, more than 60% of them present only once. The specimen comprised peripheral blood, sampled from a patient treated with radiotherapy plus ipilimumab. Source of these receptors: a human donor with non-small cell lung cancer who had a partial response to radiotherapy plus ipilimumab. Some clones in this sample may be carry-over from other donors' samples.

CDR3 loop: CASAIDRGGSPLHF. CDR3 DNA sequence: TGTGCCAGTGCTATTGACAGGGGTGGTTCACCCCTCCACTTT. This chain joins TRBV7-3 and TRBJ1-6; 8 bases are a match to TRBD1. The V and J ends lost 9 bases and 9 bases, in that order; junction bases with no gene match: 10. Looked up from germline, CDR1 is SGHTA and CDR2 is FQGTGA. This CDR3 spans 14 amino acids.

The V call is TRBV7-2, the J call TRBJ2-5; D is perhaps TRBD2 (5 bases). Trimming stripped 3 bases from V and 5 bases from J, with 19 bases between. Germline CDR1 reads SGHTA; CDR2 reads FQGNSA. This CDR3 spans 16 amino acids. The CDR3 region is CASSLRSPGLGETQYF. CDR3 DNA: TGTGCCAGCAGCTTGAGGTCTCCGGGGTTGGGGGAGACCCAGTACTTC.

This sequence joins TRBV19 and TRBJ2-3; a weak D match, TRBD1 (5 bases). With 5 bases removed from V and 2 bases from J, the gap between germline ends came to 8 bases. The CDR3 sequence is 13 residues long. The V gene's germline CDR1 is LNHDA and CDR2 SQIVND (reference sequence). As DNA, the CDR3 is TGTGCCAGTAGTCAGGGTCTCACAGATACGCAGTATTTT. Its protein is CASSQGLTDTQYF.

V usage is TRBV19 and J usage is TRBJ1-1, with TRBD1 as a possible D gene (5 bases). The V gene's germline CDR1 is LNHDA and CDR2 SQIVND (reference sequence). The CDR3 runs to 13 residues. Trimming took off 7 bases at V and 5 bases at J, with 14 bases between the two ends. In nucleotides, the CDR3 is TGTGCCAGTAAGGTAGGGGCGAGAACTGAAGCTTTCTTT. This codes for CASKVGARTEAFF. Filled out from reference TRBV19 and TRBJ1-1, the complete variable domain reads DGGITQSPKYLFRKEGQNVTLSCEQNLNHDAMYWYRQDPGQGLRLIYYSQIVNDFQKGDIAEGYSVSREKKESFPLTVTSAQKNPTAFYLCASKVGARTEAFFGQGTRLTVV.

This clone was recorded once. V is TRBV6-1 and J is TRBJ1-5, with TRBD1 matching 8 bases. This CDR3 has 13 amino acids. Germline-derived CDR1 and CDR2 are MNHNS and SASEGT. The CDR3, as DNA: TGTGCGGGACAGGTTGCTAGCAATCAGCCCCAGCATTTT. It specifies CAGQVASNQPQHF.

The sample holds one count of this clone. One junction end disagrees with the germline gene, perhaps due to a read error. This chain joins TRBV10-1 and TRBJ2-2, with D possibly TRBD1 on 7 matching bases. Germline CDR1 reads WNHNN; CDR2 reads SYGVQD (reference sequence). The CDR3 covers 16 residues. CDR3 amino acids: CASANNDRAATGGLFF. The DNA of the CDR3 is TGCGCCAGCGCGAATAACGACAGGGCCGCGACCGGGGGGCTGTTTTTT.

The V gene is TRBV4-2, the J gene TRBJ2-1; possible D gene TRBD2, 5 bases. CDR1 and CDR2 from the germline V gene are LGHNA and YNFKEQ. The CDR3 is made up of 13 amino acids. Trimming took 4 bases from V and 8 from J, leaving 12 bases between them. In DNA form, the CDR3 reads TGTGCCAGCAGCCTCACTAGTACTGATGAGCAGTTCTTC. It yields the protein CASSLTSTDEQFF.

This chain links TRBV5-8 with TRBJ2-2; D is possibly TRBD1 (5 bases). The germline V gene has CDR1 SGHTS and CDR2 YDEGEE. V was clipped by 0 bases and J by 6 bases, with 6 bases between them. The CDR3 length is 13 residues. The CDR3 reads CASSLARAGELFF. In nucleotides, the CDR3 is TGTGCCAGCAGCTTGGCCAGGGCCGGGGAGCTGTTTTTT.

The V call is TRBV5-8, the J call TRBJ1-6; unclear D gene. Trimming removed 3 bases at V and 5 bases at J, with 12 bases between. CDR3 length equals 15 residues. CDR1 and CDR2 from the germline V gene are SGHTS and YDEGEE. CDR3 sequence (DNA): TGTGCCAGCAGCTCACAGACTAGGAATAATTCACCCCTCCACTTT. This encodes CASSSQTRNNSPLHF.

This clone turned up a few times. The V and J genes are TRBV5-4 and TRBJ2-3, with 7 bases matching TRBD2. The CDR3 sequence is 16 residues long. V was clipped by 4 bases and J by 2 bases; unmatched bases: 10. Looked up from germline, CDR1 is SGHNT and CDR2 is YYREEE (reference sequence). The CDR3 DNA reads TGTGCCAGCAGCGGGGGGGTGGGCGTGATCACAGATACGCAGTATTTT. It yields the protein CASSGGVGVITDTQYF.

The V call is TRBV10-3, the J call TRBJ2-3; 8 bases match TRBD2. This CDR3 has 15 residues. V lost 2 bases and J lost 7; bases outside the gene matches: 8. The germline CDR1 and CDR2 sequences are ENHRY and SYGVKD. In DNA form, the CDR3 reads TGTGCCATCAGTGAGGGCGGGGGGCATGGGAATACGCAGTATTTT. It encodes CAISEGGGHGNTQYF.

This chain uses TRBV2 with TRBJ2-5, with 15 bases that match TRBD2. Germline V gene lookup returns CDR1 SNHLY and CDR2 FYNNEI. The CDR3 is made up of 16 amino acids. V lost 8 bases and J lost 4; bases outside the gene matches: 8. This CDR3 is CASGGLAGGGGETQYF. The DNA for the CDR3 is TGTGCCAGCGGGGGACTAGCGGGGGGAGGAGGAGAGACCCAGTACTTC.

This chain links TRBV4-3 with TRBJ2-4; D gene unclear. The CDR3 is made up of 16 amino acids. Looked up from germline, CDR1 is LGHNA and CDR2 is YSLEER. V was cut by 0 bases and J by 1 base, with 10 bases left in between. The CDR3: CASSQDRLGAKNIQYF. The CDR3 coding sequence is TGCGCCAGCAGCCAAGACAGGCTTGGGGCCAAAAACATTCAGTACTTC.

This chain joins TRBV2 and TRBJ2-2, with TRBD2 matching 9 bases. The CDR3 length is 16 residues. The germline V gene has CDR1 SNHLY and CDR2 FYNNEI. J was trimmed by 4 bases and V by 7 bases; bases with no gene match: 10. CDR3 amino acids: CASNGGSGRTTGELFF. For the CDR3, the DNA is TGTGCCAGCAACGGCGGGAGCGGGAGGACCACCGGGGAGCTGTTTTTT.

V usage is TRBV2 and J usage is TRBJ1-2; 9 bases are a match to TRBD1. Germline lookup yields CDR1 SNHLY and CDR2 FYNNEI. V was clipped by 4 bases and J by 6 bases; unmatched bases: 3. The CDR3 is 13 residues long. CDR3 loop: CASSATGGDGYTF. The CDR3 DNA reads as TGTGCCAGCAGTGCTACAGGGGGCGATGGCTACACCTTC.

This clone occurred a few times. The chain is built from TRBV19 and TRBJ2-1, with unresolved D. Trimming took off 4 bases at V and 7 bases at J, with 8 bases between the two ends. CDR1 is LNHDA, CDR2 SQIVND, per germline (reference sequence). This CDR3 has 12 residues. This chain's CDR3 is CASSKTGNEQFF. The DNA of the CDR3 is TGTGCCAGTAGTAAGACTGGAAATGAGCAGTTCTTC.

The CDR3 nucleotides read TGTGCCAGCAGTTTACCGGGGGTAGCGGGAGTATGGCAGTACTTC. Its protein product is CASSLPGVAGVWQYF. V usage is TRBV28 and J usage is TRBJ2-7; 9 bases are shared with TRBD2. V was pared by 2 bases and J by 9 bases, with 11 bases of the junction left unmatched. Germline lookup yields CDR1 MDHEN and CDR2 SYDVKM. The CDR3 length is 15 residues.

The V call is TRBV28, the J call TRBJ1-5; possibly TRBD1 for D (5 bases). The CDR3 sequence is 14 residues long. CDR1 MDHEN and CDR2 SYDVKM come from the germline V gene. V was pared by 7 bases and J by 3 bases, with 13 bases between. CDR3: CASTLGGSNQPQHF. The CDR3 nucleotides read TGTGCCAGCACTTTGGGGGGTTCCAATCAGCCCCAGCATTTT.

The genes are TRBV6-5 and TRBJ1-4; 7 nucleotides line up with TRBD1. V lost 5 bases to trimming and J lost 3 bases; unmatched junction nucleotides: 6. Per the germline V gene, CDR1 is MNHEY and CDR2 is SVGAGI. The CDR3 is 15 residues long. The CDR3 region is CASSRQGQPNEKLFF. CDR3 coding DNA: TGTGCCAGCAGTCGACAGGGACAGCCTAATGAAAAACTGTTTTTT.

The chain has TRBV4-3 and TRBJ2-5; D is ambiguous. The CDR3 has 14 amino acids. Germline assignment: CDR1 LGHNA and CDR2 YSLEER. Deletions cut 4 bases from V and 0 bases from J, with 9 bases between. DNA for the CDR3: TGCGCCAGCAGCCTCTCTGCGTACCAAGAGACCCAGTACTTC. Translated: CASSLSAYQETQYF.